This T cell receptor beta chain stems from a study of blood T cells in healthy people across ages. Broader study findings: The unsorted PBMCs prevented any conclusive comparison of naive versus antigen-experienced cells.

Next came a second PCR, run for roughly 6 to 11 cycles, which used a sample-barcoded 5' primer along with a J-beta primer mix. A template-switch adaptor with 12 random nucleotides tagged each cDNA molecule. TCRdb re-analysed the 5' RACE reads in MiXCR, keeping a single row per CDR3 protein. The data show about 1.4 million distinct CDR3 sequences, 59% seen once. A minimum of 5 micrograms of total RNA was extracted per sample. This clonotype was detected a few times. The antigen is unknown. From germline, CDR1 is DFQATT and CDR2 SNEGSKA (reference sequence). The V segment lost 5 bases and the J segment 1 base; nucleotides outside the gene matches: 9. The CDR3 loop spans 17 amino acids.

The clonotype comes from a man aged 18 to 29 in good health. The genes are TRBV20-1 and TRBJ2-1; 12 nucleotides align to TRBD2. The sample comprised blood. CDR3 in amino acids: CSAPTTTSGRSYNEQFF. CDR3 sequence (DNA): TGCAGTGCTCCGACCACGACTAGCGGGAGATCCTACAATGAGCAGTTCTTC.